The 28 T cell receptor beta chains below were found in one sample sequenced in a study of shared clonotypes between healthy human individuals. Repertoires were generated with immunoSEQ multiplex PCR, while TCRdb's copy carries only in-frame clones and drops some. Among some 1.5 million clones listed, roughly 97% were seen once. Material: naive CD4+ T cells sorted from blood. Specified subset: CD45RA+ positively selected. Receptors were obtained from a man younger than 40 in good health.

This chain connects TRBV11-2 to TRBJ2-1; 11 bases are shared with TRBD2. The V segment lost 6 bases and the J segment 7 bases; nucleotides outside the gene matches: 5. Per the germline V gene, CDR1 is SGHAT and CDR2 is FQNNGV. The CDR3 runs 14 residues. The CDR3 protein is CASRSRTSGNEQFF. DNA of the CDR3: TGTGCCAGCAGATCCCGGACTAGCGGGAATGAGCAGTTCTTC.

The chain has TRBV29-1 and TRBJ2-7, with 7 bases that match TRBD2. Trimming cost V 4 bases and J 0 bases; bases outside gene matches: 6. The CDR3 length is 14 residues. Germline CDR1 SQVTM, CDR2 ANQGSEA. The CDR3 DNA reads TGCAGCGTTGCTATCTGGACTAGCTCCTACGAGCAGTACTTC. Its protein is CSVAIWTSSYEQYF.

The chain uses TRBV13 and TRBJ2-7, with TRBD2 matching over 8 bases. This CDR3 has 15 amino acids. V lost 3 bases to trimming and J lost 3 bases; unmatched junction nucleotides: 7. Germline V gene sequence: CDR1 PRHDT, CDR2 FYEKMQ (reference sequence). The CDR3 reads CASSLGWGLGYEQYF. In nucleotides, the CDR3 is TGTGCCAGCAGCTTGGGATGGGGACTAGGCTACGAGCAGTACTTC.

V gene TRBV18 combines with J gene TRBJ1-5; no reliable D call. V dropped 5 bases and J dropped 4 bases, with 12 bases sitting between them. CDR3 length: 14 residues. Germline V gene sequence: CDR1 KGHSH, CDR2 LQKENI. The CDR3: CASSSEGGNQPQHF. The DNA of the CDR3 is TGTGCCAGCTCATCCGAGGGCGGGAATCAGCCCCAGCATTTT.

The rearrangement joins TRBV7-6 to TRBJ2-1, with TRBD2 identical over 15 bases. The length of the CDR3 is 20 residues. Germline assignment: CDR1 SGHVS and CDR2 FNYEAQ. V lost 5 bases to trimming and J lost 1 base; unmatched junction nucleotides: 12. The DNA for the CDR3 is TGTGCCAGCAGCCCCATAGGTTCGGGACTAGCGGGAGGATCCTACAATGAGCAGTTCTTC. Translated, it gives CASSPIGSGLAGGSYNEQFF.

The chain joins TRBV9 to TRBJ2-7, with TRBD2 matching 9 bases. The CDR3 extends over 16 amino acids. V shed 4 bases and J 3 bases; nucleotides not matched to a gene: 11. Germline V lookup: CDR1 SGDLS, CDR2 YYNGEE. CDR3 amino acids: CASSPLGTSSYYEQYF. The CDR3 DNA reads TGTGCCAGCAGCCCCTTAGGGACTAGCTCATACTACGAGCAGTACTTC.

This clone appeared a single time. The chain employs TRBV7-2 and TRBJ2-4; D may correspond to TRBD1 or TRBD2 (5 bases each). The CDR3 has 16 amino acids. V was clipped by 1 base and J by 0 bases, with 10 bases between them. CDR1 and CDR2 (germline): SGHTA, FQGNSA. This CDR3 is CASSLGGGIAKNIQYF. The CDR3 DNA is TGTGCCAGCAGCTTAGGTGGGGGAATAGCCAAAAACATTCAGTACTTC.

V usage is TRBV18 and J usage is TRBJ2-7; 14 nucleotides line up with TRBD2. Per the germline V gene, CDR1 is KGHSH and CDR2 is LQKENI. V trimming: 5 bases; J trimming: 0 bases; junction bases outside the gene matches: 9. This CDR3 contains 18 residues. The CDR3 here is CASSTIFGTSGSSYEQYF. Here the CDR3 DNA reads TGTGCCAGCTCAACTATCTTTGGGACTAGCGGGAGCTCCTACGAGCAGTACTTC.

CDR3 nucleotide sequence: TGTGCCAGCAGTTTATTCCCCCCCGTTGGTGGGCCAGCTTTCTTT. It specifies CASSLFPPVGGPAFF. The chain uses TRBV28 and TRBJ1-1, with D hard to call. The CDR3 contains 15 residues. Germline V gene sequence: CDR1 MDHEN, CDR2 SYDVKM. The V and J ends lost 1 base and 10 bases respectively, with 19 bases between them. The whole variable domain, remainder taken from reference TRBV28 and TRBJ1-1, is DVKVTQSSRYLVKRTGEKVFLECVQDMDHENMFWYRQDPGLGLRLIYFSYDVKMKEKGDIPEGYSVSREKKERFSLILESASTNQTSMYLCASSLFPPVGGPAFFGQGTRLTVV.

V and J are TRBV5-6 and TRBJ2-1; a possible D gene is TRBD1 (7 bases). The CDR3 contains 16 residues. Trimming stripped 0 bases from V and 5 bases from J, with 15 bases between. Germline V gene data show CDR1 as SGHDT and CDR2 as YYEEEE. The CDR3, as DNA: TGTGCCAGCAGCTTGGCCGGAGGGGGCAACAACAATGAGCAGTTCTTC. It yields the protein CASSLAGGGNNNEQFF.

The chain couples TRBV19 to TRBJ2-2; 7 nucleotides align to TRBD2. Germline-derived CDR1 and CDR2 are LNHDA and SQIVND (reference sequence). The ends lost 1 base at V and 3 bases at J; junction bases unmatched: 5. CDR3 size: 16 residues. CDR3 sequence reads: CASSIGFAGDTGELFF. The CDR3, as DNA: TGTGCCAGTAGTATAGGGTTTGCGGGAGACACCGGGGAGCTGTTTTTT.

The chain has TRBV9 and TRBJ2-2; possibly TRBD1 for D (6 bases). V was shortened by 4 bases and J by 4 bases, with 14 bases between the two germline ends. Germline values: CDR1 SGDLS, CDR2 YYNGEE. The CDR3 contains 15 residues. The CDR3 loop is CASSPRDITTGELFF. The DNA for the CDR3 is TGTGCCAGCAGCCCGAGGGACATAACCACCGGGGAGCTGTTTTTT.

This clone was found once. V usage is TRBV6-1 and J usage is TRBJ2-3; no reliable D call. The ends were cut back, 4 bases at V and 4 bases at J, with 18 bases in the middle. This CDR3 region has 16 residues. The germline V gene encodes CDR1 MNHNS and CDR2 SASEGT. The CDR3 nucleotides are TGTGCCAGCAGTGCACTTGGACCCCTCATCGCAGATACGCAGTATTTT. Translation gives CASSALGPLIADTQYF.

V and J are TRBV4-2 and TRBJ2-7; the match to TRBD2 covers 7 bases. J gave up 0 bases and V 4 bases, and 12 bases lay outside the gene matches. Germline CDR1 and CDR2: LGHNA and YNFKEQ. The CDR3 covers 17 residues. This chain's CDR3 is CASSRTEAGVSSYEQYF. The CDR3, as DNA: TGTGCCAGCAGCCGAACTGAGGCGGGAGTGAGCTCCTACGAGCAGTACTTC.

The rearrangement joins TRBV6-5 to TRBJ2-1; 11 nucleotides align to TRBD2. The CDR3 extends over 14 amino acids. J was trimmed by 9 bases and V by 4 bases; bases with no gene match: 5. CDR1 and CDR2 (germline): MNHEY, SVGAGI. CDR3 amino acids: CASSSRTSGLEQFF. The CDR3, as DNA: TGTGCCAGCAGTTCCCGGACTAGCGGGCTTGAGCAGTTCTTC.

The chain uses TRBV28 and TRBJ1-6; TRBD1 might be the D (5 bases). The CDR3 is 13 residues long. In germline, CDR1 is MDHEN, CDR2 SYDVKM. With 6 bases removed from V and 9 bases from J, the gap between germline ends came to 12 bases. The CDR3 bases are TGTGCCAGCAGGGGGACCGTCCCTTCACCCCTCCACTTT. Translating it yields CASRGTVPSPLHF.

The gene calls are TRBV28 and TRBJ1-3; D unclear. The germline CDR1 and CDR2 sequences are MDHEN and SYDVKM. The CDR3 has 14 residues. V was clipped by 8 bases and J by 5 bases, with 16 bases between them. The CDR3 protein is CASATRRMRNTIYF. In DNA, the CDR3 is TGTGCCAGCGCGACCAGGAGGATGAGAAACACCATATATTTT.

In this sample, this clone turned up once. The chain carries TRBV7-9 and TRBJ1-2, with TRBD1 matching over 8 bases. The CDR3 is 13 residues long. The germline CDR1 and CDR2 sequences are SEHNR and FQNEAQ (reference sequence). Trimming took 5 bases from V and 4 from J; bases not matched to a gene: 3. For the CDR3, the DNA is TGTGCCAGCAGCCTCGGGACAGGCTATGGCTACACCTTC. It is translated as CASSLGTGYGYTF.

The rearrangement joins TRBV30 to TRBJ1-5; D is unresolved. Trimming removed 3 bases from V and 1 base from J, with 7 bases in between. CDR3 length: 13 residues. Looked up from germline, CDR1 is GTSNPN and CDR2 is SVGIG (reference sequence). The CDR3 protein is CAWSRQSNQPQHF. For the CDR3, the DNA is TGTGCCTGGAGCAGGCAAAGCAATCAGCCCCAGCATTTT.

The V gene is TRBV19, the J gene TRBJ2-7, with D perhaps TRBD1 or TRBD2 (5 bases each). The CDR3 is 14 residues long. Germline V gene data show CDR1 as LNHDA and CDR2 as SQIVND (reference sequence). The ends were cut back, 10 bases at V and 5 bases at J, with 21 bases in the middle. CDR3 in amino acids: CATSIGTATDEQYF. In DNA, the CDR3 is TGTGCCACTTCGATAGGGACCGCCACTGACGAGCAGTACTTC.

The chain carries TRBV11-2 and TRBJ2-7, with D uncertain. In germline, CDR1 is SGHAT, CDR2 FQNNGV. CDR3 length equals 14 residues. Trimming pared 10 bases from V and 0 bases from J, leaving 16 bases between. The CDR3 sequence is CATTSSVRSYEQYF. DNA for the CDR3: TGTGCCACCACCTCCTCCGTACGCTCCTACGAGCAGTACTTC.

The CDR3 DNA reads TGTGCCAGCAGACGAACAGGGGGCGTTTCAACCTACGAGCAGTACTTC. It codes for CASRRTGGVSTYEQYF. V is TRBV28 and J is TRBJ2-7; TRBD1 agrees at 9 bases. The CDR3 sequence is 16 residues long. V gave up 6 bases and J gave up 2 bases; unmatched junction bases: 11. Looked up from germline, CDR1 is MDHEN and CDR2 is SYDVKM.

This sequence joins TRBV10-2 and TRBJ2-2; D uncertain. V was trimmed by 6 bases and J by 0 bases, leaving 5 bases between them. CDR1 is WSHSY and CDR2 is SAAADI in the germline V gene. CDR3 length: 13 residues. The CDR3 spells CASRRANTGELFF. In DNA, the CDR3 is TGCGCCAGCAGGCGAGCGAACACCGGGGAGCTGTTTTTT.

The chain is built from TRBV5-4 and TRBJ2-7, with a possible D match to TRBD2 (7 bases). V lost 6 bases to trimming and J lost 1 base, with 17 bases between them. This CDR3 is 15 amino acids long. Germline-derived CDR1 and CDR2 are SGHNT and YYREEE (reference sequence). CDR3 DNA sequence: TGTGCCAGCAAGGGGGGCGGGAGTGGTTCCTACGAGCAGTACTTC. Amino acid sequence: CASKGGGSGSYEQYF.

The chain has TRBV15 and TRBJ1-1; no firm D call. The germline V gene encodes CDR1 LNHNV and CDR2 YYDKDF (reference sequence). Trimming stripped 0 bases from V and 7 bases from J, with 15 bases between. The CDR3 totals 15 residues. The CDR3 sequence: CATSRDRIVRFEAFF. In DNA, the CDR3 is TGTGCCACCAGCAGAGATCGGATAGTGAGGTTTGAAGCTTTCTTT.

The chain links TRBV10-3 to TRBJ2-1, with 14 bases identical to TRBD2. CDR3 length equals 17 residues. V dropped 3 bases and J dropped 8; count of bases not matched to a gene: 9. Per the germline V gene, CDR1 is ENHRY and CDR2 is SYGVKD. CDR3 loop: CAISDRTGTSGSYEQFF. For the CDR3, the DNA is TGTGCCATCAGTGATCGGACCGGGACTAGCGGGAGCTATGAGCAGTTCTTC.

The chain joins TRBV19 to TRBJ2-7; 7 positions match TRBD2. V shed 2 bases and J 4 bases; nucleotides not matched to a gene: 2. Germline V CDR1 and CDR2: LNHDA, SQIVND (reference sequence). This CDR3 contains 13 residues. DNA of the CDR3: TGTGCCAGTAGTATACTCGGGGGGTACGAGCAGTACTTC. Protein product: CASSILGGYEQYF.

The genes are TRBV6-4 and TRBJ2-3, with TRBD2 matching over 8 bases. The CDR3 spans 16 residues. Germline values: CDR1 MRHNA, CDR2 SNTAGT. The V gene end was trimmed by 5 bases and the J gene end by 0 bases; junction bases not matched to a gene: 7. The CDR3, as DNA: TGTGCCAGCAGTAGTCTGGCGGGAGGCAGCACAGATACGCAGTATTTT. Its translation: CASSSLAGGSTDTQYF.